The 17 T cell receptor beta chains listed next were all sequenced from one sample in a study of blood T cell repertoires in COVID-19. Assay used: immunoSEQ multiplex PCR; TCRdb lists only in-frame clones, some missing. Of 150,000 to 200,000 clones listed, about four fifths are singletons. The sequencing sample was made of peripheral blood. The receptors shown here come from a woman in her 40s with COVID-19, enrolled during active disease.

This clone was detected only a few times. V usage is TRBV10-1 and J usage is TRBJ1-5; D gene unclear. The CDR3 length is 14 residues. Between the trimmed V and J ends, which lost 7 bases and 2 bases, there was a span of 12 bases. Germline V lookup: CDR1 WNHNN, CDR2 SYGVQD (reference sequence). CDR3 sequence (DNA): TGCGCCAGCACCCCACCAAGCGGCAATCAGCCCCAGCATTTT. Its protein is CASTPPSGNQPQHF.

The rearrangement joins TRBV12-3 or TRBV12-4 to TRBJ2-1; D is possibly TRBD2 (5 bases). The V end lost 4 bases, the J end lost 10 bases, and 11 bases lay between the germline ends. This CDR3 region has 12 residues. CDR3 sequence: CASSSDFGEQFF. CDR3 nucleotide sequence: TGTGCCAGCAGTTCGGACTTCGGCGAGCAGTTCTTC.

The chain employs TRBV6-2 or TRBV6-3 and TRBJ2-7, with a tentative D call TRBD1 (6 bases). CDR3 length equals 14 residues. Germline CDR1 reads MNHEY; CDR2 reads SVGEGT. Between the trimmed V and J ends, which lost 2 bases and 0 bases, there was a span of 8 bases. DNA of the CDR3: TGTGCCAGCAGTTACGGACAGAGCTCCTACGAGCAGTACTTC. Translated, it gives CASSYGQSSYEQYF.

There are a few counts of this clone. V gene TRBV7-2 combines with J gene TRBJ2-5; 12 nucleotides agree with TRBD1. The CDR3 contains 16 residues. Unmatched junction bases numbered 11, after V lost 5 bases and J lost 7 bases. Germline V gene lookup returns CDR1 SGHTA and CDR2 FQGNSA. DNA of the CDR3: TGTGCCAGCAGCCCAGGGACAGGGGGCGCTTATGGGACCCAGTACTTC. It translates to CASSPGTGGAYGTQYF.

The J gene is TRBJ1-5, the V gene TRBV10-3; D possibly corresponds to TRBD1 (6 bases). The CDR3 has 13 amino acids. Looked up from germline, CDR1 is ENHRY and CDR2 is SYGVKD. The V end was cut by 3 bases, the J end by 4 bases, with 7 bases between. The CDR3, as DNA: TGTGCCATCAGTGACAGGGGAAATCAGCCCCAGCATTTT. Its translation is CAISDRGNQPQHF.

The V gene is TRBV11-2, the J gene TRBJ2-1, with D perhaps matching TRBD1 (5 bases). Trimming took 3 bases from V and 2 from J, leaving 11 bases between them. Germline V gene data show CDR1 as SGHAT and CDR2 as FQNNGV. The CDR3 length is 15 residues. In DNA, the CDR3 is TGTGCCAGCAGCTTCCTGACAGAGGCCTACAATGAGCAGTTCTTC. Translating gives CASSFLTEAYNEQFF.

The table lists this clone with a few counts. The CDR3 loop reads CASRLQTGTSWAEQFF. The CDR3 DNA follows: TGTGCCAGCAGACTGCAAACCGGGACTAGCTGGGCTGAGCAGTTCTTC. The chain couples TRBV27 to TRBJ2-1; TRBD2 matches at 9 bases. Trimming cost V 6 bases and J 9 bases; bases outside gene matches: 15. The germline CDR1 and CDR2 sequences are MNHEY and SMNVEV (reference sequence). The CDR3 loop spans 16 amino acids.

This clone was counted between two and nine times. The V gene is TRBV29-1, the J gene TRBJ1-4; no definite D call. Germline CDR1 reads SQVTM; CDR2 reads ANQGSEA. This CDR3 is 13 amino acids long. The V end lost 2 bases, the J end lost 7 bases, and 11 bases lay between the germline ends. CDR3 loop: CSVESGFSEKLFF. The CDR3 nucleotides are TGCAGCGTTGAATCGGGGTTCAGTGAAAAACTGTTTTTT. The full variable domain, its missing parts supplied by reference TRBV29-1 and TRBJ1-4, is SAVISQKPSRDICQRGTSLTIQCQVDSQVTMMFWYRQQPGQSLTLIATANQGSEATYESGFVIDKFPISRPNLTFSTLTVSNMSPEDSSIYLCSVESGFSEKLFFGSGTQLSVL.

V and J are TRBV19 and TRBJ1-2; maybe TRBD1 (6 bases). Germline V gives CDR1 LNHDA, CDR2 SQIVND (reference sequence). The CDR3 runs 18 residues. V lost 3 bases and J 8 bases, leaving 28 bases between the germline ends. CDR3 in amino acids: CASSILPIQGNPSSGYTF. The CDR3 DNA sequence: TGTGCCAGTAGTATTCTTCCAATACAGGGAAATCCATCGAGCGGCTACACCTTC.

A single count supports this clone. The chain uses TRBV9 and TRBJ2-1; TRBD2 agrees at 13 bases. The CDR3 runs 16 residues. Trimming took 0 bases from V and 5 from J; bases not matched to a gene: 2. Germline CDR1 SGDLS, CDR2 YYNGEE. The DNA for the CDR3 is TGTGCCAGCAGCGTAGGCGGGACTAGCGGGAACAATGAGCAGTTCTTC. Amino acid sequence: CASSVGGTSGNNEQFF.

V and J are TRBV4-1 and TRBJ1-5, with TRBD1 matching 9 bases. The CDR3 length is 16 residues. The germline CDR1 and CDR2 sequences are MGHRA and YSYEKL. V shed 0 bases and J 11 bases; nucleotides not matched to a gene: 11. CDR3 sequence reads: CASSQEYRGPLQSQHF. CDR3 nucleotides: TGCGCCAGCAGCCAAGAATACAGGGGGCCTCTCCAATCCCAGCATTTT.

The V and J genes are TRBV5-1 and TRBJ1-2; 11 bases line up with TRBD1. The V gene's germline CDR1 is SGHRS and CDR2 YFSETQ. J was trimmed by 3 bases and V by 3 bases; bases with no gene match: 1. CDR3 length: 14 amino acids. The CDR3 reads CASSWDRGDYGYTF. The DNA for the CDR3 is TGCGCCAGCAGCTGGGACAGGGGGGACTATGGCTACACCTTC.

Concerning this clone itself: It may be a read error: a sequence one base away is much more abundant. V and J are TRBV2 and TRBJ2-2; D may be TRBD2 (6 bases). From germline, CDR1 is SNHLY and CDR2 FYNNEI. The CDR3 has 16 amino acids. Deletions cut 0 bases from V and 0 bases from J, with 8 bases between. Here the CDR3 reads CASSEAGTANTGELFF. CDR3 DNA: TGTGCCAGCAGTGAAGCTGGGACTGCGAACACCGGGGAGCTGTTTTTT.

V usage is TRBV6-4 and J usage is TRBJ2-3; 10 bases agree with TRBD1. V shed 2 bases, J shed 2 bases, and the junction held 1 base outside the gene matches. Germline loops: CDR1 MRHNA, CDR2 SNTAGT. The CDR3 sequence is 15 residues long. The CDR3 nucleotides are TGTGCCAGCAGTGACGGGACAGGGGCCACAGATACGCAGTATTTT. Protein: CASSDGTGATDTQYF.

The V gene is TRBV27, the J gene TRBJ1-6; maybe TRBD1 (6 bases). This CDR3 has 16 residues. The ends were cut back, 6 bases at V and 1 base at J, with 13 bases in the middle. Per germline, CDR1 MNHEY and CDR2 SMNVEV (reference sequence). CDR3 amino acids: CASRRNRESYNSPLHF. CDR3 nucleotide sequence: TGTGCCAGCAGGCGAAACAGGGAGTCCTATAATTCACCCCTCCACTTT.

The chain joins TRBV3-1 (or the pseudogene TRBV3-2) to TRBJ2-1, with TRBD2 matching 10 bases. The V segment lost 3 bases and the J segment 8 bases; nucleotides outside the gene matches: 13. CDR3 length: 17 amino acids. Germline CDR1 is LGHDT and CDR2 is YNNKEL (reference sequence). The CDR3 DNA is TGTGCCAGCAGCCAGTATTTAGGTAGCGGGGGGAGGGATGAGCAGTTCTTC. Its translation: CASSQYLGSGGRDEQFF.

This chain connects TRBV10-3 to TRBJ2-5; 8 nucleotides align to TRBD1. The CDR3 has 14 amino acids. V was pared by 2 bases and J by 5 bases, with 4 bases of the junction left unmatched. Germline V gives CDR1 ENHRY, CDR2 SYGVKD. The CDR3 region has the DNA TGTGCCATCAGTGAGGGCAGGGGGCTGGAGACCCAGTACTTC. This sequence encodes CAISEGRGLETQYF.